This T cell receptor beta chain stems from a study of CD8 T cells in Susac syndrome. This clonotype has just a few counts. RNA was extracted with the RNeasy kit, and a quantity of roughly 0.5 to 1 ug was reverse transcribed using random hexamers. Across 54 Vbeta and 13 Jbeta, immunoSEQ multiplex PCR amplified TCR beta CDR3. TCRdb itself ran the immunoSEQ multiplex PCR reads through MiXCR, one entry per CDR3 protein. The data contain about 160,000 distinct CDR3 sequences, about 92% of them singletons. While CD8+ and CD4+ T cells were isolated negatively, TEMRA cells were enriched by FACS. The germline CDR1 and CDR2 sequences are MNHNS and SASEGT. The CDR3 has 14 amino acids. Trimming left V 11 bases short and J 4 bases short, with 18 bases between.

The source material was CD4+ T cells from PBMCs. This receptor was identified in a human donor in good health. J is TRBJ1-3 and V is TRBV6-1; D is unclear. The DNA for the CDR3 is TGTGCCTGCCGGACTAGAACTACAGGAAACACCATATATTTT. Translating gives CACRTRTTGNTIYF.